The rows below give T cell receptor beta chains drawn from one sample of a study of T cells in Graves' hyperthyroidism and ophthalmopathy. TCRdb called the multiplex PCR reads again in MiXCR, with one record for every CDR3 protein. The sample contains fewer than 400,000 distinct CDR3 sequences, around a quarter of which appear only once. The material sequenced was blood. The receptor set was obtained from a middle-aged man with Graves' hyperthyroidism. Each CDR3 is given with its conserved first and last residue. D genes are given only for firm matches. Some rows have no size entry. The others give once, few or many, or a class for an expanded clone.

j_gene,d_gene,abundance,v_gene,CDR3aa,CDR3nt
TRBJ2-2,.,few,TRBV3-1,CASSQGVSSGELFF,TGTGCCAGCAGCCAAGGGGTTTCGTCCGGGGAGCTGTTTTTT
TRBJ1-4,TRBD1,few,TRBV6-1,CASRDREGEKLFF,TGTGCCAGCAGGGACAGGGAGGGTGAAAAACTGTTTTTT
TRBJ2-7,.,.,TRBV6-1,CASKEAGYEQYF,TGTGCCAGCAAGGAGGCAGGCTACGAGCAGTACTTC
TRBJ2-1,TRBD2,many,TRBV7-2,CASSLEGLAGYNEQFF,TGTGCCAGCAGCTTAGAGGGACTAGCGGGATACAATGAGCAGTTCTTC
TRBJ1-1,.,few,TRBV12-3/TRBV12-4,CASSLVPGTSPEAFF,TGTGCCAGCAGTTTAGTACCGGGAACATCCCCTGAAGCTTTCTTT
TRBJ1-3,.,.,TRBV12-3/TRBV12-4,CASRLQGHAGNTIYF,TGTGCCAGCAGGCTGCAGGGGCACGCTGGAAACACCATATATTTT
TRBJ1-2,.,.,TRBV7-2,CASSLGEFNYGYTF,TGTGCCAGCAGCTTAGGGGAGTTCAACTATGGCTACACCTTC
TRBJ1-2,TRBD1,.,TRBV19,CASRRQGYYGYTF,TGTGCCAGTAGAAGACAGGGATACTATGGCTACACCTTC
TRBJ2-3,TRBD2,many,TRBV20-1,CSASLAVSTDTQYF,TGCAGTGCCTCACTAGCGGTTAGCACAGATACGCAGTATTTT
TRBJ1-1,.,many,TRBV7-9,CASSHTGAGTEAFF,TGTGCCAGCAGTCACACGGGGGCGGGCACTGAAGCTTTCTTT
TRBJ2-3,.,.,TRBV7-6,CASSWVPRGAGSGGDTQYF,TGTGCCAGCAGCTGGGTCCCCAGGGGAGCCGGGAGCGGAGGAGATACGCAGTATTTT
TRBJ1-2,.,.,TRBV11-3,CASSLSVNYGYTF,TGTGCCAGCAGCTTATCGGTGAACTATGGCTACACCTTC
TRBJ2-2,.,few,TRBV2,CASQLRALANTGELFF,TGTGCCAGCCAACTCCGGGCTCTCGCGAACACCGGGGAGCTGTTTTTT
TRBJ2-3,TRBD2,few,TRBV5-5,CASTETSGRATDTQYF,TGTGCCAGCACAGAGACTAGCGGGAGGGCCACCGATACGCAGTATTTT
TRBJ1-1,.,many,TRBV28,CASSSAASPNTEAFF,TGTGCCAGCAGTTCCGCCGCATCGCCGAACACTGAAGCTTTCTTT
TRBJ2-7,.,few,TRBV19,CASSTLSGGSSYEQYF,TGTGCCAGTAGTACCCTTAGCGGAGGTTCCTCCTACGAGCAGTACTTC
TRBJ2-7,.,.,TRBV19,CASSIGRPSSYEQYF,TGTGCCAGTAGTATTGGGCGGCCGAGCTCCTACGAGCAGTACTTC
TRBJ1-5,.,.,TRBV6-1,CASSTTQPQHF,TGTGCCAGCAGCACTACCCAGCCCCAGCATTTT
TRBJ2-5,.,.,TRBV7-7,CASSFSGFRETQYF,TGTGCTAGCAGCTTTAGTGGCTTCAGGGAGACCCAGTACTTC
TRBJ1-1,TRBD1,.,TRBV28,CASSTRDRGRRNTEAFF,TGTGCCAGCAGTACTCGGGACAGGGGGCGACGGAACACTGAAGCTTTCTTT
TRBJ2-7,TRBD2,.,TRBV11-2,CASSFGTSGREQYF,TGTGCCAGCAGCTTTGGGACTAGCGGGAGGGAGCAGTACTTC